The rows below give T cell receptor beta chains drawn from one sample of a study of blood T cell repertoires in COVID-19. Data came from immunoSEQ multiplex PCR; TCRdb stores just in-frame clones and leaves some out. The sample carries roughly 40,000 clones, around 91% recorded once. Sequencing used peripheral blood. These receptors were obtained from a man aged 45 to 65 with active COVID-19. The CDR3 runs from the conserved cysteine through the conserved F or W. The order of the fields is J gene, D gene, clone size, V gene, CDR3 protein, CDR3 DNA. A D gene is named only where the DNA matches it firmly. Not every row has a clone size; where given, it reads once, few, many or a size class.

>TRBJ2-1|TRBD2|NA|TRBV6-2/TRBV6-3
CASSITTTSGGEQFF
TGTGCCAGCAGCATAACAACAACTTCGGGGGGTGAGCAGTTCTTC
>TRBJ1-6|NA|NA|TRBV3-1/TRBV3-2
CASSQEARGGSPLHF
TGTGCCAGCAGCCAAGAGGCCAGGGGTGGTTCACCCCTCCACTTT
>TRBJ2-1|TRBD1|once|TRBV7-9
CASSTGQGRNEQFF
TGTGCCAGCAGCACGGGACAGGGGCGGAATGAGCAGTTCTTC
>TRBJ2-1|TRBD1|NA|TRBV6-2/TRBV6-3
CASSYAGTGAPPRGEQFF
TGTGCCAGCAGTTACGCCGGGACAGGGGCTCCCCCCAGGGGTGAGCAGTTCTTC
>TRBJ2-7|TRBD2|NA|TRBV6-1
CASSETSGGAYEQYF
TGTGCCAGCAGTGAAACTAGCGGGGGGGCCTACGAGCAGTACTTC
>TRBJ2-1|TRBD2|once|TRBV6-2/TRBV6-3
CASSYGLAGGREQFF
TGTGCCAGCAGTTACGGACTAGCGGGGGGGCGTGAGCAGTTCTTC
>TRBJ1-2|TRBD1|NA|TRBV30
CAWTTNRGANYGYTF
TGTGCCTGGACCACGAACAGGGGCGCTAACTATGGCTACACCTTC
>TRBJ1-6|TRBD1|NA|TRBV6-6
CASRDGQGASPLHF
TGTGCCAGCAGAGACGGACAGGGGGCCTCACCCCTCCACTTT
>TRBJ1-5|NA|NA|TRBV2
CASSKDRDQPQHF
TGTGCCAGCAGCAAGGACAGAGATCAGCCCCAGCATTTT
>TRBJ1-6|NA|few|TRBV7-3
CASSSEGGRSPLHF
TGTGCCAGCAGCTCGGAAGGGGGTAGATCACCCCTCCACTTT
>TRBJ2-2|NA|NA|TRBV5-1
CASSLDAGRMDTGELFF
TGCGCCAGCAGCTTGGATGCGGGGCGTATGGACACCGGGGAGCTGTTTTTT